The present entry profiles one T cell receptor (beta chain) with its context. Antigen specificity is unknown. The data were taken from a study of cytomegalovirus exposure and HLA in healthy donors. Study results and limitations: A later look showed TCR association rates differing by HLA locus, highest for DRB1 and lowest for HLA-C.

The J segment lost 0 bases and the V segment lost 5 bases, leaving 11 bases of the junction unmatched. From germline, CDR1 is SGHTA and CDR2 FQGNSA. The CDR3 contains 17 residues. The study ran its PCR with 60 Vbeta and 13 Jbeta primers. This table comes from immunoSEQ multiplex PCR, and its TCRdb copy is limited to in-frame clones, with some not included. The repertoire holds 210,000 or so clones, with almost 85% as singletons. This receptor was identified in a woman in her 40s in good health and CMV-seronegative. Input material: PBMCs. The chain combines TRBV7-2 with TRBJ2-3; TRBD2 agrees at 7 bases. The CDR3 DNA reads TGTGCCAGCAGCCCAACCCCATGGGGGGGGAGCACAGATACGCAGTATTTT. Its protein product is CASSPTPWGGSTDTQYF.